The 14 T cell receptor beta chains in this list originate from one sample, sequenced in a study of early T cells in non-severe SARS-CoV-2 infection (TCRdb year 2021). Receptors were amplified or captured by 5' RACE. Sequencer: NextSeq 500. TCRdb trimmed public reads at Q25 via fastp, called clones via MiXCR and kept in-frame beta chains. When rows share a CDR3 protein, they turn into one entry using the most common DNA and genes. The sample table lists about 97,000 distinct CDR3 sequences, approximately 10% of them with a count of one. 4.7% of the sample comes from the top ten. The starting material was whole blood, obtained at baseline. These TCRs come from an adult who was a healthcare worker with PCR-confirmed SARS-CoV-2 infection or an uninfected control (not recorded which).

This clonotype was detected a few times. This rearrangement joins TRBV20-1 to TRBJ2-3; TRBD2 is a possible D gene (5 bases). The V gene lost 6 bases and the J gene lost 6 bases, with 28 bases spanning the gap. This CDR3 has 17 residues. Germline lookup yields CDR1 DFQATT and CDR2 SNEGSKA (reference sequence). CDR3 in DNA: TGCAGTGCCCTCCCCGTAACTGGACCCCTTTGGAGGGATACGCAGTATTTT. It codes for CSALPVTGPLWRDTQYF.

Ten or more counts support this clonotype. This sequence joins TRBV3-1 and TRBJ2-5; TRBD1 or TRBD2 may be the D gene (5 bases each). Trimming removed 0 bases at V and 7 bases at J, with 12 bases between. The V gene's germline CDR1 is LGHDT and CDR2 YNNKEL (reference sequence). The CDR3 is 14 amino acids. The CDR3 sequence is CASSQERGYGTQYF. In DNA, the CDR3 is TGTGCCAGCAGCCAAGAACGGGGCTACGGGACCCAGTACTTC.

Only a few counts were recorded for this clonotype. The V gene is TRBV7-2, the J gene TRBJ2-3; D ambiguous. Germline CDR1 is SGHTA and CDR2 is FQGNSA. This CDR3 is 12 amino acids long. The V end was cut by 1 base, the J end by 6 bases, with 5 bases between. This CDR3 reads CASSLEWDTQYF. The CDR3 DNA follows: TGTGCCAGCAGCTTAGAGTGGGATACGCAGTATTTT. The full variable domain, rest sourced from reference TRBV7-2 and TRBJ2-3, is GAGVSQSPSNKVTEKGKDVELRCDPISGHTALYWYRQSLGQGLEFLIYFQGNSAPDKSGLPSDRFSAERTGGSVSTLTIQRTQQEDSAVYLCASSLEWDTQYFGPGTRLTVL.

This clonotype was seen ten or more times. The chain has TRBV10-2 and TRBJ2-7; D remains ambiguous. Germline CDR1 is WSHSY and CDR2 is SAAADI. The CDR3 is made up of 14 amino acids. The V gene lost 0 bases and the J gene lost 1 base, with 7 bases spanning the gap. The DNA for the CDR3 is TGCGCCAGCAGTGAGTCGCTAGGATCCTACGAGCAGTACTTC. It encodes CASSESLGSYEQYF.

The rearrangement joins TRBV20-1 to TRBJ1-3; D gene ambiguous. The CDR3 is made up of 12 amino acids. V was cut by 2 bases and J by 1 base, with 3 bases left in between. Per the germline V gene, CDR1 is DFQATT and CDR2 is SNEGSKA (reference sequence). The DNA of the CDR3 is TGCAGTGCTAGAAGTTCTGGAAACACCATATATTTT. Protein: CSARSSGNTIYF.

This clonotype was counted only a few times. The J gene is TRBJ2-7, the V gene TRBV29-1, with 7 bases that match TRBD1. Germline assignment: CDR1 SQVTM and CDR2 ANQGSEA. J lost 2 bases, V lost 7 bases, and 2 bases had no gene match. The CDR3 is made up of 11 amino acids. The CDR3 bases are TGCAGCGCGGGACAGACCTACGAGCAGTACTTC. It yields the protein CSAGQTYEQYF.

This clonotype was counted between two and nine times. In DNA, the CDR3 is TGCAGTGCTAGAGGAGATAGCAATCAGCCCCAGCATTTT. It translates to CSARGDSNQPQHF. This chain links TRBV20-1 with TRBJ1-5; D unclear. This CDR3 contains 13 residues. Germline CDR1 is DFQATT and CDR2 is SNEGSKA (reference sequence). Trimming took off 1 base at V and 0 bases at J, with 4 bases between the two ends.

This chain connects TRBV11-2 to TRBJ2-7, with 7 bases fitting TRBD2. J lost 2 bases, V lost 2 bases, and 0 bases had no gene match. Germline V gene lookup returns CDR1 SGHAT and CDR2 FQNNGV. CDR3 length: 13 residues. The CDR3 DNA reads TGTGCCAGCAGCTTACGGGAGGCCTACGAGCAGTACTTC. This translates into CASSLREAYEQYF.

This clonotype was observed a handful of times. The V and J genes are TRBV7-8 and TRBJ1-3; D is unresolved. This CDR3 spans 13 amino acids. V lost 0 bases and J lost 8, with 8 bases in between. CDR1 SGHVS and CDR2 FQNEAQ come from the germline V gene. The CDR3, as DNA: TGTGCCAGCAGCTTAGCCAACTTGGACACCATATATTTT. This codes for CASSLANLDTIYF.

The chain combines TRBV2 with TRBJ1-1; unclear D gene. This CDR3 spans 13 amino acids. Germline V gene data show CDR1 as SNHLY and CDR2 as FYNNEI. Between the trimmed V and J ends, which lost 8 bases and 0 bases, there was a span of 10 bases. CDR3 protein: CASGILMNTEAFF. CDR3 DNA sequence: TGTGCCAGCGGGATACTGATGAACACTGAAGCTTTCTTT.

This chain connects TRBV30 to TRBJ1-5, with unresolved D. The V gene's germline CDR1 is GTSNPN and CDR2 SVGIG (reference sequence). With 6 bases removed from V and 2 bases from J, the gap between germline ends came to 14 bases. CDR3 length: 14 amino acids. The CDR3 nucleotides are TGTGCCTGCTCTCCCGGGCAGGGCAATCAGCCCCAGCATTTT. This translates into CACSPGQGNQPQHF. The full variable domain, with the rest looked up from reference TRBV30 and TRBJ1-5, is SQTIHQWPATLVQPVGSPLSLECTVEGTSNPNLYWYRQAAGRGLQLLFYSVGIGQISSEVPQNLSASRPQDRQFILSSKKLLLSDSGFYLCACSPGQGNQPQHFGDGTRLSIL.

This rearrangement joins TRBV12-2 to TRBJ2-7; TRBD1, the D gene given by the table, was not confirmed from the DNA. TRBV12-2 is shown as a pseudogene. This CDR3 spans 16 amino acids. CDR3 sequence (DNA): TGTGCAAGTCGCTTATTTGAGAGGCCCCATTTTTACGAGCAGTACTTC. Residues: CASRLFERPHFYEQYF.

This clonotype was picked up many times. V usage is TRBV30 and J usage is TRBJ2-1; the match to TRBD2 covers 13 bases. CDR1 and CDR2 (germline): GTSNPN, SVGIG (reference sequence). Trimming took 3 bases from V and 15 from J; bases not matched to a gene: 5. The CDR3 totals 12 residues. Written as DNA, the CDR3 is TGTGCCTGGAGCGGACTAGCGGGAGAACGGTTCTTC. Protein product: CAWSGLAGERFF.

The chain has TRBV9 and TRBJ2-1; D uncertain. Per the germline V gene, CDR1 is SGDLS and CDR2 is YYNGEE. The CDR3 totals 14 residues. V was trimmed by 4 bases and J by 4 bases, leaving 12 bases between them. CDR3 bases: TGTGCCAGCAGCCACGGAAGCGAGTACAATGAGCAGTTCTTC. Its translation: CASSHGSEYNEQFF.